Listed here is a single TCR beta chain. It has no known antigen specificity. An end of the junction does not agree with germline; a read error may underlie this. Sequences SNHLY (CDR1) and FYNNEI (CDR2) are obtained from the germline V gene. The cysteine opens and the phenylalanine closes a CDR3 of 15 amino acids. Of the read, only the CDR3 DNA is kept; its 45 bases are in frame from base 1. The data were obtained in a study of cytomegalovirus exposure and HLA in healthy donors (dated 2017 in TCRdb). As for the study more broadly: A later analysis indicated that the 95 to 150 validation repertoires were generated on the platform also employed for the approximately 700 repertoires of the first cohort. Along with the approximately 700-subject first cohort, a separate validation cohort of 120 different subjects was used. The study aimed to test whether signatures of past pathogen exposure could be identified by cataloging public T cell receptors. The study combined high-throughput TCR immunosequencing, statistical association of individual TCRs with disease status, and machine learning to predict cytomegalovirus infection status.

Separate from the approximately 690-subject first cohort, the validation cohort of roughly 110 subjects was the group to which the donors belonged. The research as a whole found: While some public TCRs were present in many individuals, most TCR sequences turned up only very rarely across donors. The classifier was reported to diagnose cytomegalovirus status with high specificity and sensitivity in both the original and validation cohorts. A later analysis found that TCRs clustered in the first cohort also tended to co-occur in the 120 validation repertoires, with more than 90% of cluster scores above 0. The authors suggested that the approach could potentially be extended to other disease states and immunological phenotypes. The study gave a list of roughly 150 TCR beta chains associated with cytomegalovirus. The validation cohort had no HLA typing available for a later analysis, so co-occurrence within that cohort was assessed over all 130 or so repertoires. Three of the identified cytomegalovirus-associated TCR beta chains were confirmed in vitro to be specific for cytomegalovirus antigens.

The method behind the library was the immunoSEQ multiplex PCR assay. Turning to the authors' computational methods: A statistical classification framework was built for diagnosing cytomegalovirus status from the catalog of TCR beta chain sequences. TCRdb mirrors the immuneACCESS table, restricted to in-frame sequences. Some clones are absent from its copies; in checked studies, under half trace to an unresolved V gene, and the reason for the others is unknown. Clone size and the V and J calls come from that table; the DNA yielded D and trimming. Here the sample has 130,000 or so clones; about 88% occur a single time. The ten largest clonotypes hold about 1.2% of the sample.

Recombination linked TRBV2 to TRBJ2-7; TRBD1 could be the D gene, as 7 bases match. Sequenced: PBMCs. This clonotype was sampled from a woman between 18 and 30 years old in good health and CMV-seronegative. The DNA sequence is TGTGCCAGCAGTGAAGGGAGGGGGCCTTCCTCCGAGCAGTACTTC. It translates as CASSEGRGPSSEQYF.